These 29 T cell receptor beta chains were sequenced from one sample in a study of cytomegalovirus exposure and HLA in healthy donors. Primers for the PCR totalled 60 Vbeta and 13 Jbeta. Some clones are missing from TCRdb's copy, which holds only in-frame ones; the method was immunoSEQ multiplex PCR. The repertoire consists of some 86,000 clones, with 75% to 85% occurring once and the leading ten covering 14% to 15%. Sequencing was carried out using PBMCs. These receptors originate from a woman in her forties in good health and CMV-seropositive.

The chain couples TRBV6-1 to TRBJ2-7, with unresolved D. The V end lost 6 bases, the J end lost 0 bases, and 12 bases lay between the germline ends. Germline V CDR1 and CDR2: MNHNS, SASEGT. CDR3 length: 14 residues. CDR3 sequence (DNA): TGTGCCAGCAGGTCGTGGGCAAGCTCCTACGAGCAGTACTTC. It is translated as CASRSWASSYEQYF.

CDR3 loop: CASSPIRASGGEQETQYF. The CDR3 DNA sequence: TGTGCCAGCAGCCCCATTAGGGCTAGCGGGGGTGAACAAGAGACCCAGTACTTC. The chain carries TRBV5-4 and TRBJ2-5; 10 positions agree with TRBD2. Unmatched junction bases numbered 14, after V lost 4 bases and J lost 2 bases. The CDR3 runs to 18 residues. Germline CDR1 is SGHNT and CDR2 is YYREEE (reference sequence).

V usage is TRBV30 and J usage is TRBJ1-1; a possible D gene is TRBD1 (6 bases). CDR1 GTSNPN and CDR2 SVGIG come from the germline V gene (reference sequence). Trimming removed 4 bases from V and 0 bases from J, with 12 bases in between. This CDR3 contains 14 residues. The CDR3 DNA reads TGTGCCTGGATTCAGGGACAATTGAACACTGAAGCTTTCTTT. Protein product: CAWIQGQLNTEAFF.

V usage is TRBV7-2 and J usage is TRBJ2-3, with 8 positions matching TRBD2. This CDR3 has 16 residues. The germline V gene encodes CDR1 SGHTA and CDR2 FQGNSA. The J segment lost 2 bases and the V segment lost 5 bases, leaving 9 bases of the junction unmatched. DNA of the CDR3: TGTGCCAGCAGCCTCGGGAGGGGGTTGCTCACAGATACGCAGTATTTT. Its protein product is CASSLGRGLLTDTQYF.

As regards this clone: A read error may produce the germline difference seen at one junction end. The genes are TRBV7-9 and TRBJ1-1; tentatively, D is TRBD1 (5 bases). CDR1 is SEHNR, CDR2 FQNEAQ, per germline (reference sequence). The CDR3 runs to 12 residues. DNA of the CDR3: TGTTCCAGCAGCTTAGGACGTGGGGGGGCTTTCTTT. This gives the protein CSSSLGRGGAFF.

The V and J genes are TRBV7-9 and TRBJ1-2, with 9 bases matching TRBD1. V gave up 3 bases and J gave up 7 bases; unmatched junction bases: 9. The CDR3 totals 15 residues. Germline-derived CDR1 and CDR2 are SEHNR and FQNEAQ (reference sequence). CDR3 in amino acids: CASSLGPGQGSGYTF. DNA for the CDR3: TGTGCCAGCAGCTTGGGGCCGGGACAGGGTTCTGGCTACACCTTC.

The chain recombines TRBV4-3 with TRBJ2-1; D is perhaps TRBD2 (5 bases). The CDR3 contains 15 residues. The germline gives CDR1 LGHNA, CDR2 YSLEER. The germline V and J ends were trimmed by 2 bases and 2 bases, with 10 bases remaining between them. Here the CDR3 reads CASSQIDGTYNEQFF. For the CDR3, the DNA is TGCGCCAGCAGCCAAATAGACGGGACCTACAATGAGCAGTTCTTC.

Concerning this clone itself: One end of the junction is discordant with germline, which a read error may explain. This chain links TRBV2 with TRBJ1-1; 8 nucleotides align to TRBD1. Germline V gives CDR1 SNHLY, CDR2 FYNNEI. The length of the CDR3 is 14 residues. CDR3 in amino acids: CASREDRGYTEAFF. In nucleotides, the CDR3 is TGTGCCAGCAGGGAAGACAGGGGATACACTGAAGCTTTCTTT.

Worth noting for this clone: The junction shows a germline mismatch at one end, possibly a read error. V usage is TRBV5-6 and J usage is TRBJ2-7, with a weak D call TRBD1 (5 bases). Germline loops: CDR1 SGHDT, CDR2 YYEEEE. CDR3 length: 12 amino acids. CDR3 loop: CASSLYLTAVSF. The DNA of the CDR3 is TGTGCCAGCAGCTTATATTTGACAGCAGTGAGCTTC.

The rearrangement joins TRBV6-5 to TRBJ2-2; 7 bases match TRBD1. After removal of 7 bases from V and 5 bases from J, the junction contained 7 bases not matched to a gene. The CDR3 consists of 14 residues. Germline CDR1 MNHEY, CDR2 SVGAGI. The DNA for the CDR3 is TGTGCCAGCACTTCGCAGGGGGTAACCGGGGAGCTGTTTTTT. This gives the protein CASTSQGVTGELFF.

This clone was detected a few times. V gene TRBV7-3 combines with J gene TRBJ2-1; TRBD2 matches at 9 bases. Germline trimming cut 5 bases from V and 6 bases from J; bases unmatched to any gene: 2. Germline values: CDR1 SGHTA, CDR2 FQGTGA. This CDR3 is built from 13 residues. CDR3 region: CASSKGLANEQFF. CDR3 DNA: TGTGCCAGCAGCAAGGGACTAGCCAATGAGCAGTTCTTC.

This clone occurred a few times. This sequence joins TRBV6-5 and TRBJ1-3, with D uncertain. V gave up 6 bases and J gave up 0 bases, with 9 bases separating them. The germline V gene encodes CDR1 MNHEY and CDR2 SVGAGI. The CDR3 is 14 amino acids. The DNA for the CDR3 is TGTGCCAGCAGCCCCCAGGTCTCTGGAAACACCATATATTTT. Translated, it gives CASSPQVSGNTIYF.

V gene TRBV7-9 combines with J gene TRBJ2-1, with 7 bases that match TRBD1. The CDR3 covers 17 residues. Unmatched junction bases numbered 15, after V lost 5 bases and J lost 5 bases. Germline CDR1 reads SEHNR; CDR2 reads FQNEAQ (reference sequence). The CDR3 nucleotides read TGTGCCAGCAGCCCTCGCGCCGGGACAGCGAGAGACAATGAGCAGTTCTTC. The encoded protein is CASSPRAGTARDNEQFF.

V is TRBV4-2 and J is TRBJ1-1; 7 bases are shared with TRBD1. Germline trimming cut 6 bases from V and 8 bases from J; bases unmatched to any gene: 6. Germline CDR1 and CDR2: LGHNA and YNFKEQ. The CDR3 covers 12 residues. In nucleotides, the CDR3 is TGTGCCAGCAGTTACAGGGGACCGGAAGCTTTCTTT. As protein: CASSYRGPEAFF.

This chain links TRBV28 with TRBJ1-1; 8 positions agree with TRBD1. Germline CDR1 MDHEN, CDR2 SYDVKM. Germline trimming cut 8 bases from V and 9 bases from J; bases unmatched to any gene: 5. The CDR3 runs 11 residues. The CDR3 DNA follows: TGTGCCAGCGGGACAGGTCTTCAAGCTTTCTTT. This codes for CASGTGLQAFF.

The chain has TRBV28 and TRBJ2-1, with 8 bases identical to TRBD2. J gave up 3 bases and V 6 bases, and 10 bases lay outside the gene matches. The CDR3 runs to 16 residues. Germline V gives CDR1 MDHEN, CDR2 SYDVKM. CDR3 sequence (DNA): TGTGCCAGCAGCTCACGGAGCGGGAGCGTCTACAATGAGCAGTTCTTC. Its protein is CASSSRSGSVYNEQFF.

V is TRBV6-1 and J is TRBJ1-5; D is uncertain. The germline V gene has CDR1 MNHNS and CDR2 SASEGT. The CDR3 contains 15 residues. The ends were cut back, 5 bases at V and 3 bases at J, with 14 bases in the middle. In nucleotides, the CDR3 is TGTGCCAGCAGTCTTGAGGGCCGTCCCAATCAGCCCCAGCATTTT. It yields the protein CASSLEGRPNQPQHF.

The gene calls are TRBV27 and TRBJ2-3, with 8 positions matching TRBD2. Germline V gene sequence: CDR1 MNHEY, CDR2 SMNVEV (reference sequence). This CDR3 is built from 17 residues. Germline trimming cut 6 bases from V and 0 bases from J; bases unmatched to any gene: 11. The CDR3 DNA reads TGTGCCAGCAGAAGGCCGGGACTAGGGTCTAGCACAGATACGCAGTATTTT. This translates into CASRRPGLGSSTDTQYF.

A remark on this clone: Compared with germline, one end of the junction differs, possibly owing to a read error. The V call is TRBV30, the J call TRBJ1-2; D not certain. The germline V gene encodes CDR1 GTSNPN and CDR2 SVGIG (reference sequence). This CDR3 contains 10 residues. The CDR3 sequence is CASRNYGYTF. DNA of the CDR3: TGCGCGTCCCGTAACTATGGCTACACCTTC.

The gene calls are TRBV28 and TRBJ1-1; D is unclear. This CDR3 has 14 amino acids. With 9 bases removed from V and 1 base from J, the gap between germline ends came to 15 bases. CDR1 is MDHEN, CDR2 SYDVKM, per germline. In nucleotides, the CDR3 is TGTGCCAGTACTCCCGGCGAGGGGAACACTGAAGCTTTCTTT. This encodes CASTPGEGNTEAFF.

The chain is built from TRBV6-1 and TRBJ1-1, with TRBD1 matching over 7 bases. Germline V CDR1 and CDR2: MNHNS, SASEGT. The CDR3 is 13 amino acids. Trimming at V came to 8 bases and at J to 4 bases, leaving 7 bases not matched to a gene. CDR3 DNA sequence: TGTGCCAGCGGAACAGGGGTGGCCACTGAAGCTTTCTTT. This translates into CASGTGVATEAFF.

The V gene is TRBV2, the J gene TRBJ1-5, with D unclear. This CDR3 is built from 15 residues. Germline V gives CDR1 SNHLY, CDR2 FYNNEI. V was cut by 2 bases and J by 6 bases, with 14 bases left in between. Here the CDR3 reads CASSERRERSQPQHF. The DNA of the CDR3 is TGTGCCAGCAGTGAAAGACGGGAACGCAGTCAGCCCCAGCATTTT.

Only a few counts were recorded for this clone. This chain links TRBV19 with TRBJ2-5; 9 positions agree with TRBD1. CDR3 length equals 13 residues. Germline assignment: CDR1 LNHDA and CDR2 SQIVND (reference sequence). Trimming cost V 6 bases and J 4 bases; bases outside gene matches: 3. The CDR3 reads CASSKDRGETQYF. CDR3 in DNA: TGTGCCAGTAGCAAGGACAGGGGAGAGACCCAGTACTTC.

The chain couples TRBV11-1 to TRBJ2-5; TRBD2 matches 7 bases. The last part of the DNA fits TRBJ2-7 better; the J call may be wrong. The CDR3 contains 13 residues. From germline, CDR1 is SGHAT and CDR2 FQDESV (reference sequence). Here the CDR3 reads CASSSSGSYEQYF. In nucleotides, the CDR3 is TGTGCCAGCAGCTCTAGCGGCTCCTACGAGCAGTACTTC.

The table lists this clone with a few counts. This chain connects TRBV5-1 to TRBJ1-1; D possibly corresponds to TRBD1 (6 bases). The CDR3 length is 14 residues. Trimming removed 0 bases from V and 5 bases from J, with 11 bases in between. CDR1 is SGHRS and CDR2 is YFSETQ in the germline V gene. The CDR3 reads CASSLDGGLTEAFF. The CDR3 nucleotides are TGCGCCAGCAGCTTGGATGGGGGCTTGACTGAAGCTTTCTTT.

The CDR3 region is CASSLGGLDTGELFF. The CDR3 coding sequence is TGTGCCAGCAGCTTAGGAGGGTTGGACACCGGGGAGCTGTTTTTT. The J gene is TRBJ2-2, the V gene TRBV11-3; D is possibly TRBD2 (5 bases). The CDR3 is made up of 15 amino acids. Trimming shortened V by 1 base and J by 3 bases, and 9 bases separated the two germline ends. Per germline, CDR1 SGHNT and CDR2 YENEEA. Variable domain in full (rest from reference TRBV11-3 and TRBJ2-2): EAGVVQSPRYKIIEKKQPVAFWCNPISGHNTLYWYLQNLGQGPELLIRYENEEAVDDSQLPKDRFSAERLKGVDSTLKIQPAELGDSAVYLCASSLGGLDTGELFFGEGSRLTVL.

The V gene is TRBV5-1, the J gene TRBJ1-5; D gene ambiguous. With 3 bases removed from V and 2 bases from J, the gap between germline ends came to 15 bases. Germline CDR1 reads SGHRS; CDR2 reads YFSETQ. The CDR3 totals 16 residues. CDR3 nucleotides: TGCGCCAGCAGCTCAGGCTCTTCCCCGGGCAATCAGCCCCAGCATTTT. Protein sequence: CASSSGSSPGNQPQHF.

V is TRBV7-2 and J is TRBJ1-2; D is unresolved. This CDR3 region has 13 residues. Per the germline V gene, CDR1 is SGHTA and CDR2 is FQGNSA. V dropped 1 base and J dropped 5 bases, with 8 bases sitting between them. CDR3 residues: CASSLGRAYGYTF. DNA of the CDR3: TGTGCCAGCAGCTTAGGGAGGGCTTATGGCTACACCTTC.

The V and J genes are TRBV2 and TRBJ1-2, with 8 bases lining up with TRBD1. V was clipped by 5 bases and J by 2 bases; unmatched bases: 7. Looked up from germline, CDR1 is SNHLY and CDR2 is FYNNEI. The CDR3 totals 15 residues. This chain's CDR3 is CASSIGQGGNYGYTF. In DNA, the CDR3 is TGTGCCAGCAGTATCGGACAGGGTGGCAACTATGGCTACACCTTC.